This T cell receptor (beta chain) originates from a study of cytomegalovirus exposure and HLA in healthy donors. Study results and limitations: In an earlier analysis, productive rearrangement rates for most beta V segments clustered near 87% or 30%. Later analysis showed TCR association rates varying by HLA locus, highest for DRB1 and lowest for HLA-C. In vitro assays verified that a few CMV-associated chains recognized CMV antigens specifically.

A multiplex PCR was run with 60 Vbeta primers and 13 Jbeta primers. The repertoire was sequenced with immunoSEQ multiplex PCR; TCRdb's copy has only in-frame clones and lacks some. The sample gives about 240,000 clones, about 81% of which show up once; 5% to 6% is in the top ten. For this clone: Its antigen is undetermined.

CDR1 MNHNS and CDR2 SASEGT come from the germline V gene. The CDR3 has 15 amino acids. V was trimmed by 2 bases and J by 1 base, leaving 11 bases between them. The material sequenced was PBMCs. The receptor was derived from a woman aged 40 to 49 in good health and CMV-seropositive. V and J are TRBV6-1 and TRBJ2-5, with D hard to call. CDR3 residues: CASSEFSQFQETQYF. The CDR3, as DNA: TGTGCCAGCAGTGAATTCTCCCAGTTCCAAGAGACCCAGTACTTC.